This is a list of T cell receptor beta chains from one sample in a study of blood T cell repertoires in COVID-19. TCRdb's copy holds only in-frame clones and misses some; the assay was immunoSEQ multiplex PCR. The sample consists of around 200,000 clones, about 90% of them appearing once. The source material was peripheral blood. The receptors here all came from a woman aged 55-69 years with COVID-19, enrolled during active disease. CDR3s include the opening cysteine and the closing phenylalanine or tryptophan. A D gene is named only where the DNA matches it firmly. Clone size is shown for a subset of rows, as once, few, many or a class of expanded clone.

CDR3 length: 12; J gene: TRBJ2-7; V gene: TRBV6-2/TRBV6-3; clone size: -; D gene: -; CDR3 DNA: TGTGCCAGCAGTCGGGGATCCTACGAGCAGTACTTC; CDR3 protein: CASSRGSYEQYF
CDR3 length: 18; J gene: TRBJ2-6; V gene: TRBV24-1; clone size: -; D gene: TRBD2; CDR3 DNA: TGTGCCACCAGTGATCCAGCGGGAGGGGTATCTGGGGCCAACGTCCTGACTTTC; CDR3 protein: CATSDPAGGVSGANVLTF
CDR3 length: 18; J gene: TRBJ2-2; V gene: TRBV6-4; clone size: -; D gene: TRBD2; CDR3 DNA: TGTGCCAGCAGTGTATCTGGACTAGCGTTTTCGAACACCGGGGAGCTGTTTTTT; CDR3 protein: CASSVSGLAFSNTGELFF
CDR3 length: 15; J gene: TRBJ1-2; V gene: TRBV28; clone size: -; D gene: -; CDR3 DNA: TGTGCCAGCAGTATACTGCAGGCAGCTAACTATGGCTACACCTTC; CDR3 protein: CASSILQAANYGYTF
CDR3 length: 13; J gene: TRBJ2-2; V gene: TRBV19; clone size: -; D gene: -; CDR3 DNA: TGTGCCAGTAGTACAGCGAACACCGGGGAGCTGTTTTTT; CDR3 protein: CASSTANTGELFF
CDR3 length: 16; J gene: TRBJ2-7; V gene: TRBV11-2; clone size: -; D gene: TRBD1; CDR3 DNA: TGTGCCAGCAGCTTAGATACGGGACAGACCCTCTACGAGCAGTACTTC; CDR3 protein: CASSLDTGQTLYEQYF
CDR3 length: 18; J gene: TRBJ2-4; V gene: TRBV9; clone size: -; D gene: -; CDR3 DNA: TGTGCCAGCAGCGTAGCACATGGTAGCAGTCTAGCCAAAAACATTCAGTACTTC; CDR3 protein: CASSVAHGSSLAKNIQYF
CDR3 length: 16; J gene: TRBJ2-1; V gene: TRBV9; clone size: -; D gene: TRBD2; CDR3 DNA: TGTGCCAGCAGCGTAGTCTCGGGGGGGATAAGCAATGAGCAGTTCTTC; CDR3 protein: CASSVVSGGISNEQFF
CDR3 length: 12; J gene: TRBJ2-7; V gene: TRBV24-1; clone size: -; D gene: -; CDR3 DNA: TGTGCCACGAGTAGCCCATCCTACGAGCAGTACTTC; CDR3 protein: CATSSPSYEQYF
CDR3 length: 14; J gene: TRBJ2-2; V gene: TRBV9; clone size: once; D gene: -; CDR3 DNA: TGTGCCAGCAGCTTCTGGGCTTCCACCGGGGAGCTGTTTTTT; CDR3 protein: CASSFWASTGELFF
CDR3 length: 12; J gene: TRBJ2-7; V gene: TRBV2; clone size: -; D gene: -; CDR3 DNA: TGTGCCAGCGCGGACAGTTCCTACGAGCAGTACTTC; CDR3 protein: CASADSSYEQYF
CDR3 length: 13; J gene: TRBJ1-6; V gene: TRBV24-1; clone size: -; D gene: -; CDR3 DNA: TGTGCCACCAGTGATTCCGGGGATTCACCCCTCCACTTT; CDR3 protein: CATSDSGDSPLHF
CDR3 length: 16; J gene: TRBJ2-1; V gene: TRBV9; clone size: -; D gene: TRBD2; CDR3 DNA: TGTGCCAGCAGCGCCGGGACTAGAGGTTACTACAATGAGCAGTTCTTC; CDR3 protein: CASSAGTRGYYNEQFF
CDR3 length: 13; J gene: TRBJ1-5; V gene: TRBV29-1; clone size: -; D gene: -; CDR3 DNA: TGCAGCGTGGCCGGGACAAACAATCAGCCCCAGCATTTT; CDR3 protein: CSVAGTNNQPQHF
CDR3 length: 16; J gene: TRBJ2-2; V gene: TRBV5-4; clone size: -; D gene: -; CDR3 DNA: TGTGCCAGCAGCTCCGACCCCAGGCCGTGGACCGGGGAGCTGTTTTTT; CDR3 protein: CASSSDPRPWTGELFF
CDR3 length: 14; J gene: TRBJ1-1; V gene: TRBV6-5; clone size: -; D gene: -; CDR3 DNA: TGTGCCAGCAGTTTGGAGGCTTGGAACACTGAAGCTTTCTTT; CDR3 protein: CASSLEAWNTEAFF
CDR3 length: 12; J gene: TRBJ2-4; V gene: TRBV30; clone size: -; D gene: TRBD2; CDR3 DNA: TGTGCCTGGAGTGGTATAGCGGGAGCCTTGTACTTC; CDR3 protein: CAWSGIAGALYF
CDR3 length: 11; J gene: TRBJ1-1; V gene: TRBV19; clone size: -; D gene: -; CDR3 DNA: TGTGCCAGTAGAGGGGATACTGAAGCTTTCTTT; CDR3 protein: CASRGDTEAFF
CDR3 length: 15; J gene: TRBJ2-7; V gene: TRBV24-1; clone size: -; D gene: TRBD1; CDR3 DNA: TGTGCCACCAGTGACCCCCGACAGGGAGCCTACGAGCAGTACTTC; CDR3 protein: CATSDPRQGAYEQYF
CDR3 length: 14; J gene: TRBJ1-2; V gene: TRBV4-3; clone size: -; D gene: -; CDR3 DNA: TGCGCCAGCAGCCGAGAGAGTCAAAGCCCTGGCTACACCTTC; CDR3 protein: CASSRESQSPGYTF
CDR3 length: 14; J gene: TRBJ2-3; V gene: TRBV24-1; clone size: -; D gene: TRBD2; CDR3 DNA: TGTGCCACCAATAGCGGGACCAACACAGATACGCAGTATTTT; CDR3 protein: CATNSGTNTDTQYF
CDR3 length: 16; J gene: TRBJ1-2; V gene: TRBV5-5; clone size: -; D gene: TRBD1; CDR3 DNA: TGTGCCAGCAGCCTGGGGGACAGGGGGACTAACTATGGCTACACCTTC; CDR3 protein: CASSLGDRGTNYGYTF
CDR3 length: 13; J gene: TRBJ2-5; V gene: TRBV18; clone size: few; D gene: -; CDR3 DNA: TGTGCCAGCTCACCAACAGGCCAAGAGACCCAGTACTTC; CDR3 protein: CASSPTGQETQYF
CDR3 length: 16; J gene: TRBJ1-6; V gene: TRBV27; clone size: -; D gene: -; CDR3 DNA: TGTGCCAGCAGTTCCCCCGACAGGATTTATAATTCACCCCTCCACTTT; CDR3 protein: CASSSPDRIYNSPLHF
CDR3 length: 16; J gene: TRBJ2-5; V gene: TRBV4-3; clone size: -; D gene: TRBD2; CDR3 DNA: TGCGCCAGCAGCCCCCTGGGGCGGGAGTCGGGGGAGACCCAGTACTTC; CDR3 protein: CASSPLGRESGETQYF
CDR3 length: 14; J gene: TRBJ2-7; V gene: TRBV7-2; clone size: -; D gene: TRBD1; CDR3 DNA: TGTGCCAGCAGCCAATCCGGGACAGGGGTGGTGCAGTACTTC; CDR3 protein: CASSQSGTGVVQYF
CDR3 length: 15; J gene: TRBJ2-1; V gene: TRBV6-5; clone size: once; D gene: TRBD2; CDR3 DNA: TGTGCCAGCAGTCCCCCTAGCGGCACCTACAATGAGCAGTTCTTC; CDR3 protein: CASSPPSGTYNEQFF
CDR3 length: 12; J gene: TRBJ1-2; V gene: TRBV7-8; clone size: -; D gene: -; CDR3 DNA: TGTGCCAGCAGCTCCGGGAATGATGGCTACACCTTC; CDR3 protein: CASSSGNDGYTF
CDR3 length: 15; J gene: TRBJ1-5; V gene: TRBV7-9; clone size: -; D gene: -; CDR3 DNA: TGTGCCAGCAGCTTAGGAGGATCCAACAATCAGCCCCAGCATTTT; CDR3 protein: CASSLGGSNNQPQHF
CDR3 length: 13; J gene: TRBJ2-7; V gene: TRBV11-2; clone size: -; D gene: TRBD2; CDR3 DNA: TGTGCCAGCAGCTTGCAACTAGCGGGCGAGCAGTACTTC; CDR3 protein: CASSLQLAGEQYF
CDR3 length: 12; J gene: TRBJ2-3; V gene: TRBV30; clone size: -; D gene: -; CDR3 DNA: TGTGCCTGGAAGAGGGCCGCAGATACGCAGTATTTT; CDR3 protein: CAWKRAADTQYF
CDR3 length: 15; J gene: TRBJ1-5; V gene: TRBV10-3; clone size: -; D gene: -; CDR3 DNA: TGTGCCATCAGTGAGTCGGGAGGGGGCAATCAGCCCCAGCATTTT; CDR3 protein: CAISESGGGNQPQHF
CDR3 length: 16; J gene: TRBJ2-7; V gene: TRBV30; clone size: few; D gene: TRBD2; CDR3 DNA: TGTGCCTGGAGTACTGGACTAGCGGGAGGGTCCTACGAGCAGTACTTC; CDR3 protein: CAWSTGLAGGSYEQYF
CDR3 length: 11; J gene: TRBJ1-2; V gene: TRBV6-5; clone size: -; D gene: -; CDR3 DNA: TGTGCCAGCAGGGAGGGACGGGGCTACACCTTC; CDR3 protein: CASREGRGYTF
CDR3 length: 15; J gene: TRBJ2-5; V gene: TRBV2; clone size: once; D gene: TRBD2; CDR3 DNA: TGTGCCAGCAGCCTTATTAGCGGGAGGGCACAGACCCAGTACTTC; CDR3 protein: CASSLISGRAQTQYF
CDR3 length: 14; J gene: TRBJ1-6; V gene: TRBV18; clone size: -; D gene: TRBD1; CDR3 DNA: TGTGCCAGCTCACGGGACAGAGGAAATTCACCCCTCCACTTT; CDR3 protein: CASSRDRGNSPLHF
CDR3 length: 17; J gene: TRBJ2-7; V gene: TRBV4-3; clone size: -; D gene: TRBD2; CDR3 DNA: TGCGCCAGCAGCCAAGCCAGTACGACTAGCGGGACTAACGAGCAGTACTTC; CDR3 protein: CASSQASTTSGTNEQYF
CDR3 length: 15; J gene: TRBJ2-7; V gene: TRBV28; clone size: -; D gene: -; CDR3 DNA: TGTGCCAGCAGCTTACTGCGGGAAGTCCCCTACGAGCAGTACTTC; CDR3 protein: CASSLLREVPYEQYF